The 16 T cell receptor beta chains below come from one sample, sequenced in a study of T cells in Graves' hyperthyroidism and ophthalmopathy. RNA transcripts gave rise to amplified TCR beta CDR3 regions. In the first-round RT-PCR of the TCR CDR3, the HTBI primer set was used. TCRdb reanalysed the multiplex PCR reads using MiXCR and keeps one entry per CDR3 protein. This sample has under 650,000 distinct CDR3 sequences, with 15% to 20% found just once. Sequencing input: blood. The receptors were gathered from a woman younger than 45 with Graves' hyperthyroidism.

The sample holds a few counts of this clonotype. V and J are TRBV12-3 or TRBV12-4 and TRBJ1-1; no definite D call. There are 14 residues in the CDR3. Trimming removed 4 bases at V and 0 bases at J, with 9 bases between. The CDR3 is CASSYEPMNTEAFF. The CDR3 bases are TGTGCCAGCAGTTACGAACCCATGAACACTGAAGCTTTCTTT.

V gene TRBV29-1 combines with J gene TRBJ2-5, with 14 nucleotides matching TRBD2. CDR3 size: 18 residues. CDR1 and CDR2 from the germline V gene are SQVTM and ANQGSEA. The V gene end was trimmed by 5 bases and the J gene end by 4 bases; junction bases not matched to a gene: 15. The CDR3, as DNA: TGCAGCGTTCCCTCCGGGACTAGCGGGGGCTCCTGGGGAGAGACCCAGTACTTC. Its protein product is CSVPSGTSGGSWGETQYF.

This clonotype was picked up many times. This chain uses TRBV24-1 with TRBJ2-5, with D maybe TRBD2 (6 bases). Germline V gene lookup returns CDR1 KGHDR and CDR2 SFDVKD. The ends were cut back, 0 bases at V and 4 bases at J, with 14 bases in the middle. The CDR3 sequence is 16 residues long. The CDR3 loop is CATSDLSGEVGETQYF. The CDR3 DNA reads as TGTGCCACCAGTGATTTGTCGGGAGAGGTAGGAGAGACCCAGTACTTC.

The chain employs TRBV19 and TRBJ1-5, with 7 bases that match TRBD1. The germline CDR1 and CDR2 sequences are LNHDA and SQIVND (reference sequence). The CDR3 is 15 amino acids. The V gene end was trimmed by 5 bases and the J gene end by 1 base; junction bases not matched to a gene: 5. The CDR3: CASSLQGLSNQPQHF. The CDR3 DNA sequence: TGTGCCAGTAGTTTACAGGGGTTGAGCAATCAGCCCCAGCATTTT. The entire variable domain, with the rest obtained from reference TRBV19 and TRBJ1-5, is as follows: DGGITQSPKYLFRKEGQNVTLSCEQNLNHDAMYWYRQDPGQGLRLIYYSQIVNDFQKGDIAEGYSVSREKKESFPLTVTSAQKNPTAFYLCASSLQGLSNQPQHFGDGTRLSIL.

This clonotype was detected many times. The rearrangement uses TRBV3-2 and TRBJ2-3; the table gives TRBD2 as D, unverified against the DNA. TRBV3-2 is a pseudogene segment. There are 17 residues in the CDR3. As DNA, the CDR3 is TGTGCCAGCAGCCAAGTTACAGCGGGAGGGAGCACAGATACGCAGTATTTT. Its translation is CASSQVTAGGSTDTQYF.

In its sample, this clonotype was seen many times. V is TRBV12-3 or TRBV12-4 and J is TRBJ1-2, with a tentative D call TRBD1 (5 bases). V was pared by 3 bases and J by 8 bases, with 16 bases between. CDR3 size: 14 residues. CDR3 region: CASSLRRVFGGYTF. CDR3 sequence (DNA): TGTGCCAGCAGTTTGCGCAGGGTATTTGGAGGCTACACCTTC.

This clonotype was counted ten times or more. The V and J genes are TRBV5-1 and TRBJ2-3, with D unclear. Trimming pared 1 base from V and 4 bases from J, leaving 10 bases between. CDR3 length: 14 residues. In germline, CDR1 is SGHRS, CDR2 YFSETQ. The CDR3 protein is CASSLRAEADTQYF. Written as DNA, the CDR3 is TGCGCCAGCAGCTTGCGGGCAGAAGCAGATACGCAGTATTTT.

This clonotype was recorded a few times. V is TRBV7-9 and J is TRBJ2-3, with 8 bases aligning to TRBD2. The CDR3 consists of 11 residues. CDR1 and CDR2 from the germline V gene are SEHNR and FQNEAQ (reference sequence). V gave up 6 bases and J gave up 13 bases; unmatched junction bases: 6. As DNA, the CDR3 is TGTGCCAGCAGTTCGGGACTAGTTAAGTATTTT. Its protein product is CASSSGLVKYF.

This clonotype has a count of ten or more. The V call is TRBV18, the J call TRBJ1-5; D unresolved. Trimming stripped 6 bases from V and 6 bases from J, with 18 bases between. The CDR3 length is 15 residues. CDR1 is KGHSH and CDR2 is LQKENI in the germline V gene. The CDR3 coding sequence is TGTGCCAGCTCCCCGGACTCAAGAGGCGGTCAGCCCCAGCATTTT. Its protein product is CASSPDSRGGQPQHF.

This rearrangement joins TRBV5-6 to TRBJ2-3; D might be TRBD2 (7 bases). This CDR3 has 16 residues. CDR1 SGHDT and CDR2 YYEEEE come from the germline V gene. Trimming cost V 6 bases and J 3 bases, with 20 bases left between them. The CDR3 DNA is TGTGCCAGCACCCTGAGGGGGGGGGCTTGGACAGATACGCAGTATTTT. This sequence encodes CASTLRGGAWTDTQYF.

Remarks on this clonotype: Just one base apart from a much larger clone, this may be a read error. CDR3 sequence (DNA): TGTGCCAGCAGCGCAACTCCGATTTCGCCTTACAATGAGCAGCTCTTC. It translates to CASSATPISPYNEQLF. The V call is TRBV5-6, the J call TRBJ2-1; D gene unclear. The CDR3 is made up of 16 amino acids. Germline CDR1 SGHDT, CDR2 YYEEEE.

The V call is TRBV19, the J call TRBJ2-7; 9 bases align to TRBD2. CDR1 and CDR2 (germline): LNHDA, SQIVND (reference sequence). The CDR3 has 14 residues. With V trimmed by 2 bases and J by 3 bases, 2 bases remained unmatched. Here the CDR3 reads CASSIFSGSYEQYF. The CDR3 nucleotides are TGTGCCAGTAGTATATTTAGCGGGAGCTACGAGCAGTACTTC.

This chain links TRBV20-1 with TRBJ1-5, with 8 positions matching TRBD1. Germline-derived CDR1 and CDR2 are DFQATT and SNEGSKA (reference sequence). The V gene end was trimmed by 6 bases and the J gene end by 3 bases; junction bases not matched to a gene: 7. The CDR3 runs to 14 residues. This CDR3 reads CSALDRDHNQPQHF. DNA for the CDR3: TGCAGTGCCCTGGACAGGGACCACAATCAGCCCCAGCATTTT.

This clonotype turned up a few times. The V gene is TRBV11-3, the J gene TRBJ2-1; 10 bases match TRBD1. Germline lookup yields CDR1 SGHNT and CDR2 YENEEA. This CDR3 is built from 18 residues. The V and J ends lost 5 bases and 3 bases, in that order; junction bases with no gene match: 13. This chain's CDR3 is CASSPGQGHGSSYNEQFF. The CDR3 bases are TGTGCCAGCAGCCCGGGACAGGGGCACGGGAGTAGCTACAATGAGCAGTTCTTC. The whole variable domain, filled in from reference TRBV11-3 and TRBJ2-1, reads EAGVVQSPRYKIIEKKQPVAFWCNPISGHNTLYWYLQNLGQGPELLIRYENEEAVDDSQLPKDRFSAERLKGVDSTLKIQPAELGDSAVYLCASSPGQGHGSSYNEQFFGPGTRLTVL.

The chain employs TRBV7-9 and TRBJ2-2, with TRBD2 as a possible D gene (6 bases). The CDR3 loop spans 14 amino acids. V lost 1 base to trimming and J lost 7 bases, with 10 bases between them. Looked up from germline, CDR1 is SEHNR and CDR2 is FQNEAQ (reference sequence). CDR3 amino acids: CASSLERGVGELFF. In nucleotides, the CDR3 is TGTGCCAGCAGCTTAGAGCGCGGGGTCGGGGAGCTGTTTTTT.

The gene calls are TRBV6-6 and TRBJ2-1; 9 nucleotides agree with TRBD1. V was clipped by 1 base and J by 8 bases; unmatched bases: 12. This CDR3 region has 17 residues. The germline V gene encodes CDR1 MNHNY and CDR2 SVGAGI (reference sequence). The CDR3: CASSYLFRTGAVHEQFF. In DNA form, the CDR3 reads TGTGCCAGCAGTTACTTGTTCAGGACAGGGGCTGTTCATGAGCAGTTCTTC.